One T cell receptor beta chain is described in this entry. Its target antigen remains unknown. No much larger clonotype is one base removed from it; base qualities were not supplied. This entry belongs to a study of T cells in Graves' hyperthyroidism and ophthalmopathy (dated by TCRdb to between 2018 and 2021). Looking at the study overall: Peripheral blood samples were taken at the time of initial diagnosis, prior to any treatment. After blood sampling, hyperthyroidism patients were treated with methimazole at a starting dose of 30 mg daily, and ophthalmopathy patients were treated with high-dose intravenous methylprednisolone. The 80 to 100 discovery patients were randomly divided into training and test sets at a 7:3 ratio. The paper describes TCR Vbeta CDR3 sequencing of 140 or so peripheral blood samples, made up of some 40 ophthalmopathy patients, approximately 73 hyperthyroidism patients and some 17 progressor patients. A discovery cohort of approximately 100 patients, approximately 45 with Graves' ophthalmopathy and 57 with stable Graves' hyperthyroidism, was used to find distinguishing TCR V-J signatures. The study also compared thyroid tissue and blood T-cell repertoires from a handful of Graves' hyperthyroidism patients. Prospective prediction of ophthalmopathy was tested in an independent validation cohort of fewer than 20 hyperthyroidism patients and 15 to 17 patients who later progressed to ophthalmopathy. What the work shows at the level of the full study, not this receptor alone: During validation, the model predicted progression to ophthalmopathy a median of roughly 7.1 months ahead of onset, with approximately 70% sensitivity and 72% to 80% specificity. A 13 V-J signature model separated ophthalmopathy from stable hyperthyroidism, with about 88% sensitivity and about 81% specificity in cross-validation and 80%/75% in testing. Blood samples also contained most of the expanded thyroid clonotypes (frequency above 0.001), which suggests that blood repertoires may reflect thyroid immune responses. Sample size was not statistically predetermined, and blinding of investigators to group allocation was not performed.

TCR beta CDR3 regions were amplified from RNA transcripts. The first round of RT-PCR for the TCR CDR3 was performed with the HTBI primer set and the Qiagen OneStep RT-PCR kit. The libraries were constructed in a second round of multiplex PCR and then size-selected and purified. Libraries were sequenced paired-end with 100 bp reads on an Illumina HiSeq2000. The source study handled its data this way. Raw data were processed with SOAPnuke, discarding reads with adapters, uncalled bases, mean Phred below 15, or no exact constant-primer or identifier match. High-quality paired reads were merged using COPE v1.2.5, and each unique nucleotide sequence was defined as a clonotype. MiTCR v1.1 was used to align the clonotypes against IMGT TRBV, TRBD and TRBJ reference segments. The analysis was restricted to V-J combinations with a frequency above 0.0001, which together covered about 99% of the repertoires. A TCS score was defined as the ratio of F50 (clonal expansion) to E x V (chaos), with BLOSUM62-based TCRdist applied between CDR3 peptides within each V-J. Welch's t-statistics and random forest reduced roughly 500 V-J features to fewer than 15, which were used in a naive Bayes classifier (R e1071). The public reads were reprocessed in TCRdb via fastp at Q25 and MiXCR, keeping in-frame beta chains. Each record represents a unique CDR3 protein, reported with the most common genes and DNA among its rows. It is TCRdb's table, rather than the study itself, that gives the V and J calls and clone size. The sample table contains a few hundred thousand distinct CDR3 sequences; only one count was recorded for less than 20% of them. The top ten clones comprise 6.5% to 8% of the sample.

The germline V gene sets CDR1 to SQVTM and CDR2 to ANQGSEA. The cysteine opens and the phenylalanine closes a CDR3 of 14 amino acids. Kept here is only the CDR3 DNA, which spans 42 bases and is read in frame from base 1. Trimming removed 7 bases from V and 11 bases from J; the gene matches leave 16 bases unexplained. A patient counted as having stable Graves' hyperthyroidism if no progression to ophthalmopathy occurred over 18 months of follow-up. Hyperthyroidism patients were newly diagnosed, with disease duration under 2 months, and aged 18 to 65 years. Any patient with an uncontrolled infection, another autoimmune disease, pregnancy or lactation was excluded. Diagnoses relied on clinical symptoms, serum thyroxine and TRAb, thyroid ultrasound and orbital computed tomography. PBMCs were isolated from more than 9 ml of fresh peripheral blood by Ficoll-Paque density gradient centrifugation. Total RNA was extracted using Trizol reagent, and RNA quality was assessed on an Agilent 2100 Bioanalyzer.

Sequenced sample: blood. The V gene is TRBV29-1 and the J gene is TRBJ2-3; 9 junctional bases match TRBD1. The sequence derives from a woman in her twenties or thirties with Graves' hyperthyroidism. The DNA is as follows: TGCAGCGCCGCGGACAGGGGTCCCCAGACCCAGCAGTATTTT. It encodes CSAADRGPQTQQYF.